The clone carrying this T cell receptor beta chain was seen repeatedly, ten times or more. The CDR3 extends over 14 amino acids. CDR1 and CDR2 (germline): SGHRS, YFSETQ. Trimming cost V 0 bases and J 6 bases, with 12 bases left between them. TCRdb re-derived calls from the RT-PCR reads in MiXCR, one entry per CDR3 protein. Of about 680,000 distinct CDR3 sequences in the sample, approximately 14% were seen once. The chain has TRBV5-1 and TRBJ1-2; D is uncertain. This receptor was taken from a female donor in good health, serving as a healthy control. The sample taken for sequencing was memory CD4+ T cells from blood. CDR3 loop: CASSLGSDVNGYTF. The CDR3 DNA sequence: TGCGCCAGCAGCTTGGGCTCAGACGTGAATGGCTACACCTTC.